This T cell receptor beta chain stems from a study of human T cells and chemical hapten exposure. The CDR3 totals 21 residues. Germline V lookup: CDR1 MDHEN, CDR2 SYDVKM. V trimming: 4 bases; J trimming: 0 bases; junction bases outside the gene matches: 16. The time point denotes: patch test 1, 2 weeks after DPC sensitization. Treatment reported: therapeutic diphenylcyclopropenone sensitization with weekly scalp DPC. This clonotype was counted between two and nine times. TCRdb redid the calling of the RACE reads with MiXCR, one entry per CDR3 protein. This table holds some 83,000 distinct CDR3 sequences, about 10% found once.

The chain employs TRBV28 and TRBJ2-1; TRBD2 aligns across 12 bases. The clonotype was recovered from a woman aged 45-60 years with alopecia areata. Some clones in this sample may be carry-over from other donors' samples. Here the sequenced sample was whole blood, taken in connection with sensitization to the hapten diphenylcyclopropenone (DPC). The DNA of the CDR3 is TGTGCCAGCAGTTCACCGATTAGGGGACTAGCGGGCCAAAGCTCCTACAATGAGCAGTTCTTC. Amino acid sequence: CASSSPIRGLAGQSSYNEQFF.